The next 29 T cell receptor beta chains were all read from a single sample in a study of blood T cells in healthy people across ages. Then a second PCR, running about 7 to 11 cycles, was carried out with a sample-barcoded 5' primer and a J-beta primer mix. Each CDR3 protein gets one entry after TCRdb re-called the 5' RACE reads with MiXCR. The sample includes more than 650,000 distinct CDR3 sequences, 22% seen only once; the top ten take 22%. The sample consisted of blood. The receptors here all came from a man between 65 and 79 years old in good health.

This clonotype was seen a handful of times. The CDR3 DNA reads as TGTGCCTGGAGTGTAGGGACAGGGGGTAATGCTTTCTTT. This encodes CAWSVGTGGNAFF. The chain uses TRBV30 and TRBJ1-1, with 11 nucleotides matching TRBD1. The germline gives CDR1 GTSNPN, CDR2 SVGIG (reference sequence). This CDR3 has 13 amino acids. V was pared by 0 bases and J by 11 bases, with 5 bases of the junction left unmatched.

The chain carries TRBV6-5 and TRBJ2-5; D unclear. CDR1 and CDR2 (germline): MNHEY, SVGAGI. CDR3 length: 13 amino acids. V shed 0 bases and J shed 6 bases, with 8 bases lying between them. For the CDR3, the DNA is TGTGCCAGCAGTTACTCCGCTTTCAAGACCCAGTACTTC. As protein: CASSYSAFKTQYF.

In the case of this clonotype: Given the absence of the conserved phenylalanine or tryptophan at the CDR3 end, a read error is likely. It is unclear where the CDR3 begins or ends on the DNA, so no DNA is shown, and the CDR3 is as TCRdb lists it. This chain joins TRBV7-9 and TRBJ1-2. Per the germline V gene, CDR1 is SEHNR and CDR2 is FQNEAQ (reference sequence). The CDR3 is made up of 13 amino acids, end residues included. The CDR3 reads CASSTSSGDGYTL.

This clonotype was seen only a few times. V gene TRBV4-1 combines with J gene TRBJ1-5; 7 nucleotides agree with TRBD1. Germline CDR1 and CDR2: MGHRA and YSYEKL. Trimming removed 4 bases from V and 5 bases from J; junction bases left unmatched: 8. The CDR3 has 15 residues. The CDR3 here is CASSPATGDYQPQHF. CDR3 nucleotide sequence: TGCGCCAGCAGCCCAGCCACAGGGGATTATCAGCCCCAGCATTTT.

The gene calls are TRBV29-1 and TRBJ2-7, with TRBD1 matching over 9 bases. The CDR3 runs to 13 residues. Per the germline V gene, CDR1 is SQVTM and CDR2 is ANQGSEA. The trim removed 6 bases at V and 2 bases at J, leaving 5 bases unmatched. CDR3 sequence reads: CSVLGQGAYEQYF. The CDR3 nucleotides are TGCAGCGTCCTGGGACAGGGAGCCTACGAGCAGTACTTC.

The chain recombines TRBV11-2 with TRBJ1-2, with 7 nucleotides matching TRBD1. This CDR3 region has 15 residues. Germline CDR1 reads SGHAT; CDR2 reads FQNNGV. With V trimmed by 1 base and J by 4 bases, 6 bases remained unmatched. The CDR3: CASSLAMGQLYGYTF. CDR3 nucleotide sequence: TGTGCCAGCAGCTTAGCGATGGGACAGCTCTATGGCTACACCTTC.

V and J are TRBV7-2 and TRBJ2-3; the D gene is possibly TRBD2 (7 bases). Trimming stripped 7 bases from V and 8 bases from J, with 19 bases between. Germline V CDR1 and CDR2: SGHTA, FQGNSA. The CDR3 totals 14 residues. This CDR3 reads CASNRLASGVTQYF. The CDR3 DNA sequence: TGTGCCAGCAACAGACTAGCTTCAGGGGTTACGCAGTATTTT.

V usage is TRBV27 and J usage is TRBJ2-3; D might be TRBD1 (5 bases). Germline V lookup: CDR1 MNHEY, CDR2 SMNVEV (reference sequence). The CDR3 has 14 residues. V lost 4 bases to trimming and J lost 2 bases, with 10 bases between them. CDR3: CASSWGPNTDTQYF. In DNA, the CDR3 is TGTGCCAGCAGTTGGGGCCCGAACACAGATACGCAGTATTTT.

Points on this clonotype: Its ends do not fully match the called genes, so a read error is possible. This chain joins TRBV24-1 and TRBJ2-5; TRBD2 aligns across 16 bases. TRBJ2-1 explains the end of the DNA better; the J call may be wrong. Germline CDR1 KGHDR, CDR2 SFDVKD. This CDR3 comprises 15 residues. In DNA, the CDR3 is TGTGCCGCCAGTGATTCGGGACTAGCGGGAGGGAAGCAGTTCTTC. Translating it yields CAASDSGLAGGKQFF.

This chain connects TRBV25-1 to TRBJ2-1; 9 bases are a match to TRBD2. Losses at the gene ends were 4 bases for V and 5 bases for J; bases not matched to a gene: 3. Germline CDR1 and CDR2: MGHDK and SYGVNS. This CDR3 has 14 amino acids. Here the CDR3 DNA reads TGTGCCAGCAGTGTGGCTAGCGGGAACAATGAGCAGTTCTTC. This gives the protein CASSVASGNNEQFF.

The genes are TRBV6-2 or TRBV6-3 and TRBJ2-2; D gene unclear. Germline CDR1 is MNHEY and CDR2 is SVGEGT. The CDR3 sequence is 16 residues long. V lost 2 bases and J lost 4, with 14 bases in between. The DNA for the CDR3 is TGTGCCAGCAGTTACCCCATTAGGGTTACCACCGGGGAGCTGTTTTTT. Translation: CASSYPIRVTTGELFF.

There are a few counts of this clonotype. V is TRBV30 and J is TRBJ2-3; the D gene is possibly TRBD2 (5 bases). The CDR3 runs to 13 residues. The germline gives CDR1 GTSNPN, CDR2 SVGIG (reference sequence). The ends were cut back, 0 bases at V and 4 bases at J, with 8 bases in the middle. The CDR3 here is CAWSVRESDTQYF. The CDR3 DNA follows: TGTGCCTGGAGTGTAAGGGAGTCAGATACGCAGTATTTT.

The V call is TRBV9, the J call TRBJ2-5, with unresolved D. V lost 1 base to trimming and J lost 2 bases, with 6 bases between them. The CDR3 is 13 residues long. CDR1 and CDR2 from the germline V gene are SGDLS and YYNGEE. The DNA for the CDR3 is TGTGCCAGCAGCGTAAACCTGCAAGAGACCCAGTACTTC. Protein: CASSVNLQETQYF. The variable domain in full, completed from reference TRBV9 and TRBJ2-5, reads DSGVTQTPKHLITATGQRVTLRCSPRSGDLSVYWYQQSLDQGLQFLIQYYNGEERAKGNILERFSAQQFPDLHSELNLSSLELGDSALYFCASSVNLQETQYFGPGTRLLVL.

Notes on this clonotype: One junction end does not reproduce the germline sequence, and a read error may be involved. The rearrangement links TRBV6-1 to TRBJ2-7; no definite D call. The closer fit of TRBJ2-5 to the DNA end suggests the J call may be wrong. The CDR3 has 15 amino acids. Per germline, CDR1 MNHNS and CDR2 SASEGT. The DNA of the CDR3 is TGCGCCAGCAAGGAACGGAACGGATTCCAAGAGACCCAGTACTTC. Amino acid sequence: CASKERNGFQETQYF.

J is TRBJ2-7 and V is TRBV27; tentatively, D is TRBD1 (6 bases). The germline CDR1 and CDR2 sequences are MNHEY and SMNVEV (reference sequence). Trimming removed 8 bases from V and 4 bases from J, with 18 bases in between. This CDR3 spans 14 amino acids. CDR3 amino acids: CASQQGTGNYEQYF. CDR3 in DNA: TGTGCCAGCCAGCAGGGGACGGGGAATTACGAGCAGTACTTC.

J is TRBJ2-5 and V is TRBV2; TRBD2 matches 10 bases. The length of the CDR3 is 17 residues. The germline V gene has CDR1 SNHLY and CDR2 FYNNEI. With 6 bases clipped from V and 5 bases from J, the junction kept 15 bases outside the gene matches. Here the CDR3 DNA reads TGTGCCAGCAGAGGACGGTCTAGCGGGAGATCGTGGGAGACCCAGTACTTC. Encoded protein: CASRGRSSGRSWETQYF. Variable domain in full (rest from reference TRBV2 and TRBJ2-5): EPEVTQTPSHQVTQMGQEVILRCVPISNHLYFYWYRQILGQKVEFLVSFYNNEISEKSEIFDDQFSVERPDGSNFTLKIRSTKLEDSAMYFCASRGRSSGRSWETQYFGPGTRLLVL.

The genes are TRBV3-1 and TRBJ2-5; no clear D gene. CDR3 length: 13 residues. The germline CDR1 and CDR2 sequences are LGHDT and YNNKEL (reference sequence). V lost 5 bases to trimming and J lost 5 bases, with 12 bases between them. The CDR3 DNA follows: TGTGCCAGCAGCGCGCTAGTGTCGGAGACCCAGTACTTC. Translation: CASSALVSETQYF.

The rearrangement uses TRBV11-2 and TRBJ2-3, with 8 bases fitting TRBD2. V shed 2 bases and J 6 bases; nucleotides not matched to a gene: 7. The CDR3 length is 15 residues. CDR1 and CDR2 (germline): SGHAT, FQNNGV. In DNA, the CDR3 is TGTGCCAGCAGCTTATTTAGACTAGCGTCGGATACGCAGTATTTT. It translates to CASSLFRLASDTQYF.

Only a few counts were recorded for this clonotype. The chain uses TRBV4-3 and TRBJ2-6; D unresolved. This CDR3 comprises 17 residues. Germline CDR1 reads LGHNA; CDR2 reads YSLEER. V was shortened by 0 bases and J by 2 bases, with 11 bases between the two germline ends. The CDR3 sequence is CASSQEQKTAGANVLTF. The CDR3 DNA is TGCGCCAGCAGCCAAGAGCAGAAAACCGCTGGGGCCAACGTCCTGACTTTC.

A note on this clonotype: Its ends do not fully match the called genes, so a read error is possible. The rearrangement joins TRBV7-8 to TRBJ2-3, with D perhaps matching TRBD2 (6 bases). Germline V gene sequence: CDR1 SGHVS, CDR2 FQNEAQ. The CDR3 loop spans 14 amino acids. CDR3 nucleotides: TGTGTCAGCAGCTCCGGGACTTCTCACTCGTCGCAGTATTTT. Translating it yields CVSSSGTSHSSQYF.

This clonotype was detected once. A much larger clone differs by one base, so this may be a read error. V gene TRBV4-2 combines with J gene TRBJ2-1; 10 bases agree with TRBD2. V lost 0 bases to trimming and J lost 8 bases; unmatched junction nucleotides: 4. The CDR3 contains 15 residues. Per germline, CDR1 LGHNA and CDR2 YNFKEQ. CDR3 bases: TGTGCCAGCAGCCAAGATGCTAGCGGGAGCTATGAGCAGTTCTTC. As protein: CASSQDASGSYEQFF.

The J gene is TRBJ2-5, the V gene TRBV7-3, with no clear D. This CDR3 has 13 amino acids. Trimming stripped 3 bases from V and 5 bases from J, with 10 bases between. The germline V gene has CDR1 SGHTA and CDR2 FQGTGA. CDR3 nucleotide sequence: TGTGCCAGCAGCTTCACCACTCACGAGACCCAGTACTTC. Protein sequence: CASSFTTHETQYF.

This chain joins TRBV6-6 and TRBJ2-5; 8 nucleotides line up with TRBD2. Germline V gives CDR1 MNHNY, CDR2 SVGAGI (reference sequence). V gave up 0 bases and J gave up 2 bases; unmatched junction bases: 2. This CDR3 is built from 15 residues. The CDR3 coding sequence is TGTGCCAGCAGTTACTCTACTAGCGGACAAGAGACCCAGTACTTC. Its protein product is CASSYSTSGQETQYF.

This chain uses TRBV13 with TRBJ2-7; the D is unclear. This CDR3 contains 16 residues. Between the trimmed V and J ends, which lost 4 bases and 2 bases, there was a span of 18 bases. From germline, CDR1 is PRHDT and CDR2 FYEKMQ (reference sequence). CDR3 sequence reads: CASSWTVAGPPYEQYF. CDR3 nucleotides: TGTGCCAGCAGCTGGACCGTGGCAGGCCCTCCCTACGAGCAGTACTTC. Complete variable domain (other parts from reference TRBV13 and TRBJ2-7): AAGVIQSPRHLIKEKRETATLKCYPIPRHDTVYWYQQGPGQDPQFLISFYEKMQSDKGSIPDRFSAQQFSDYHSELNMSSLELGDSALYFCASSWTVAGPPYEQYFGPGTRLTVT.

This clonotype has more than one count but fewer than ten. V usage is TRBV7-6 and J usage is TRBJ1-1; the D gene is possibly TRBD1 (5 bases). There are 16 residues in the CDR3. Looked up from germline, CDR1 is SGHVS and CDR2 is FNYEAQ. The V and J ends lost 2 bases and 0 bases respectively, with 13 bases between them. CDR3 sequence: CASSLYQGRMNTEAFF. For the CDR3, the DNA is TGTGCCAGCAGCTTATATCAGGGCCGCATGAACACTGAAGCTTTCTTT.

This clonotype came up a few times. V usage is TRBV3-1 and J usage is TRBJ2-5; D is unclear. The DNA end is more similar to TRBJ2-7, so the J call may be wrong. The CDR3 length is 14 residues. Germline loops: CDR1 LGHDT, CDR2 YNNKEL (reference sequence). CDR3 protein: CASSQGIGPYEQYV. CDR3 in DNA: TGTGCCAGCAGCCAAGGCATCGGACCCTACGAGCAGTACGTC.

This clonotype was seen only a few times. CDR3 loop: CASSYSRLAGRLSTDTQYF. The CDR3 DNA reads as TGTGCCAGCAGTTACTCCAGACTAGCGGGGAGACTAAGCACAGATACGCAGTATTTT. The chain uses TRBV6-5 and TRBJ2-3; the match to TRBD2 covers 11 bases. Germline CDR1 MNHEY, CDR2 SVGAGI. This CDR3 region has 19 residues. The J segment lost 0 bases and the V segment lost 0 bases, leaving 8 bases of the junction unmatched.

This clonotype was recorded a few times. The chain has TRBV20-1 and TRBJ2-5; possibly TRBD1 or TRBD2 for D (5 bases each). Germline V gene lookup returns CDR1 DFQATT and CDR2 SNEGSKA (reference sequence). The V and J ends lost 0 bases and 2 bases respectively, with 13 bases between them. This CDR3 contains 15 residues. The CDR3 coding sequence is TGCAGTGCTAGAGATAATCGGGACGTACAAGAGACCCAGTACTTC. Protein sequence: CSARDNRDVQETQYF.

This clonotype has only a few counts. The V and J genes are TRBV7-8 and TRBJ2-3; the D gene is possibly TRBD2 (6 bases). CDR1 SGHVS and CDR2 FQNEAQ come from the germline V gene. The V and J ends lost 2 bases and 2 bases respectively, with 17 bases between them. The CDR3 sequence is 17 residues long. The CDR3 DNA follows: TGTGCCAGCAGCTTATCCGGCGGGACGCGGATCACAGATACGCAGTATTTT. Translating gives CASSLSGGTRITDTQYF. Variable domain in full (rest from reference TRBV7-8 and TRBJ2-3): GAGVSQSPRYKVAKRGQDVALRCDPISGHVSLFWYQQALGQGPEFLTYFQNEAQLDKSGLPSDRFFAERPEGSVSTLKIQRTQQEDSAVYLCASSLSGGTRITDTQYFGPGTRLTVL.